This T cell receptor beta chain came from a study of naive and memory T cell subsets. Study findings and constraints: In naive cells, over 90% of TCR sequences were seen only once. A few larger clonotypes appeared in naive repertoires, especially CD8, possibly memory cells re-expressing CD45RA.

This clonotype was counted ten times or more. Its antigen is not identified. The CDR3 is 15 amino acids. The ends were cut back, 1 base at V and 1 base at J, with 11 bases in the middle. Germline lookup yields CDR1 DFQATT and CDR2 SNEGSKA (reference sequence). The beta constant-region primer was an equimolar mix of two oligonucleotides covering TRBC1 and TRBC2. Four rounds of PCR amplified the ligated cDNA using nested alpha and beta constant-region primers plus SP2. TCRdb re-called the UMI-ligation and nested PCR reads with MiXCR, one entry per CDR3 protein. The sample has around 83,000 distinct CDR3 sequences; around 11% are singletons.

The sequenced sample was naive CD4+ T cells from blood. The TCR originated in a human donor in good health. V gene TRBV20-1 combines with J gene TRBJ1-5, with D unclear. CDR3 nucleotides: TGCAGTGCTAGAGGTTTTGGGATCAGCAATCAGCCCCAGCATTTT. This encodes CSARGFGISNQPQHF.